This record concerns one T cell receptor (beta chain) sequence. Investigators prepared the TCR beta libraries by applying iRepertoire HTBI primers and Arm-PCR of CDR3 regions. MiXCR was run by TCRdb on the multiplex PCR reads, yielding one entry per CDR3 protein. The sample includes 300,000 to 400,000 distinct CDR3 sequences, 20% seen only once; the top ten take less than 35%. This entry is derived from a study of regulatory T cells in long-lasting Graves disease. Looking at the study overall: Those with persistent Graves' disease had received antithyroid drugs for over 5 years with positive TSH receptor antibodies.

CDR3 size: 14 residues. V was pared by 4 bases and J by 12 bases, with 21 bases between. The time point was: persistent/refractory GD, antithyroid drugs over 5 years with positive TRAb. Extracted RNA from PBMCs served as the source of the TCR library. The material was peripheral blood mononuclear cells (PBMCs), obtained when the disease was refractory, from a patient treated with antithyroid drugs. The sequence came from a female donor with Graves disease. The chain employs TRBV12-3 or TRBV12-4 and TRBJ1-2; tentative D call: TRBD1 (5 bases). CDR3 amino acids: CASSYESRARGNTF. The CDR3 DNA reads TGTGCCAGCAGTTACGAATCCCGCGCTAGGGGCAACACCTTC.